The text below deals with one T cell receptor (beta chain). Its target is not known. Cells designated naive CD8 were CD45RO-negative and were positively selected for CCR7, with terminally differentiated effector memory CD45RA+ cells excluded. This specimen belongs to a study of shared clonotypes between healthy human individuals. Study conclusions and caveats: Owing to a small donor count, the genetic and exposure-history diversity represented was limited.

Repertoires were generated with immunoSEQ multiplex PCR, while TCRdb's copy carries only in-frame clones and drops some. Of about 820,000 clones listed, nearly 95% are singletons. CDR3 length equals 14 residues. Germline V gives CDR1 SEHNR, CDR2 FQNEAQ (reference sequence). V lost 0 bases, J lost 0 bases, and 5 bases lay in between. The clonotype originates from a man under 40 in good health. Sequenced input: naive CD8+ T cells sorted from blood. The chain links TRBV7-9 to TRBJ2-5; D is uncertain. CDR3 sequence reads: CASSLARDQETQYF. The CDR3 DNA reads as TGTGCCAGCAGCTTAGCGAGAGACCAAGAGACCCAGTACTTC. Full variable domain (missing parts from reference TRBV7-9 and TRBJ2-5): DTGVSQNPRHKITKRGQNVTFRCDPISEHNRLYWYRQTLGQGPEFLTYFQNEAQLEKSRLLSDRFSAERPKGSFSTLEIQRTEQGDSAMYLCASSLARDQETQYFGPGTRLLVL.